This T cell receptor beta chain comes out of a study of blood T cell repertoires in COVID-19. A remark on this clone: At one end the junction does not follow the germline gene, possibly because of a read error.

Germline CDR1 is SSHAT and CDR2 is FNYEAQ (reference sequence). This CDR3 region has 13 residues. TCRdb's table, derived via immunoSEQ multiplex PCR, lists solely in-frame clones and lacks some. Among approximately 240,000 clones listed, just under 85% were seen once. Source material: peripheral blood. The clonotype originates from a man in his fifties with acute or convalescent COVID-19. The rearrangement links TRBV7-7 to TRBJ2-1; D uncertain. CDR3 region: CASSLDLANEQFF. CDR3 coding DNA: TGTGCTAGCAGCTTAGATTTAGCCAATGAGCAGTTCTTC.